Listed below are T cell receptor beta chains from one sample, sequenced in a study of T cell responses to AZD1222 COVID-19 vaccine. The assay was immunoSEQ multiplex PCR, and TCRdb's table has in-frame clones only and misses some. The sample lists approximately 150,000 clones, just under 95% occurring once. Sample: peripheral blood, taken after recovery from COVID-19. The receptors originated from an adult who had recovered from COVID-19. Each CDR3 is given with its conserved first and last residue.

CDR3 protein: CASSLTGGLSGEQFF
V gene: TRBV11-2

CDR3 protein: CASSSPGRAGSYEQYF
V gene: TRBV28

CDR3 protein: CASSLYPGYEQYF
V gene: TRBV27

CDR3 protein: CASSCSNLDGSNQPQHF
V gene: TRBV28

CDR3 protein: CASSLIAGRMNTEAFF
V gene: TRBV5-1

CDR3 protein: CASSESSGRTNEQFF
V gene: TRBV10-1

CDR3 protein: CASSLGVDQPQHF
V gene: TRBV7-7

CDR3 protein: CASSMGQALSEAFF
V gene: TRBV19

CDR3 protein: CASSRTGSSYEQYF
V gene: TRBV28

CDR3 protein: CASSLLERASGEQYF
V gene: TRBV7-3

CDR3 protein: CASRIGTSRQETQYF
V gene: TRBV2

CDR3 protein: CASSVEIAGAYEQFF
V gene: TRBV9

CDR3 protein: CASRPTSYNEQFF
V gene: TRBV12-3/TRBV12-4

CDR3 protein: CASGAGLGVYEQYF
V gene: TRBV9

CDR3 protein: CASSLKGQLNTEAFF
V gene: TRBV7-9

CDR3 protein: CASSLGIRGSAFF
V gene: TRBV27

CDR3 protein: CASRTGSSTDTQYF
V gene: TRBV2

CDR3 protein: CASIQPLGPDTQYF
V gene: TRBV9

CDR3 protein: CASRATSDSYEQYF
V gene: TRBV11-2

CDR3 protein: CSCGDSYNEQFF
V gene: TRBV29-1

CDR3 protein: CSVEAGGVINGYTF
V gene: TRBV29-1

CDR3 protein: CASSVTSYSYNEQFF
V gene: TRBV2

CDR3 protein: CASSGIQGQLGNTIYF
V gene: TRBV6-1

CDR3 protein: CASSTAPGLAGINEQFF
V gene: TRBV9

CDR3 protein: CASSLTGRKQYF
V gene: TRBV28

CDR3 protein: CASSLGGTGIRQETQYF
V gene: TRBV7-8

CDR3 protein: CASREGADTQYF
V gene: TRBV5-1

CDR3 protein: CASSPTSPGQGYEQYF
V gene: TRBV28

CDR3 protein: CASPSGRDNEQFF
V gene: TRBV30

CDR3 protein: CATRDRVYEQYF
V gene: TRBV27

CDR3 protein: CASSFDRGKPTNSNQPQHF
V gene: TRBV28

CDR3 protein: CASSLSGKETQYF
V gene: TRBV3-1/TRBV3-2

CDR3 protein: CASSYSRVGEQYF
V gene: TRBV6-5

CDR3 protein: CASRPYREGNEKLFF
V gene: TRBV27

CDR3 protein: CASTPWSRARHEQYF
V gene: TRBV11-3

CDR3 protein: CSVGDNYGYTF
V gene: TRBV29-1

CDR3 protein: CASSDRPIKYGYTF
V gene: TRBV2

CDR3 protein: CATSREGSGNEKLFF
V gene: TRBV15

CDR3 protein: CAWSVRGVTNTIYF
V gene: TRBV30

CDR3 protein: CASSPTGKENTEAFF
V gene: TRBV28

CDR3 protein: CASSPNRGFSYEQYF
V gene: TRBV11-2

CDR3 protein: CASSQQEGYEQYF
V gene: TRBV4-1

CDR3 protein: CASSLASRVSNEQFF
V gene: TRBV7-9

CDR3 protein: CASSQRTFEETQYF
V gene: TRBV4-1

CDR3 protein: CASSSDPGQGKQYF
V gene: TRBV3-1/TRBV3-2

CDR3 protein: CASTRLYNSPLHF
V gene: TRBV28

CDR3 protein: CASSSEDRTSYNEQFF
V gene: TRBV6-5

CDR3 protein: CASSQAPGGYEQYF
V gene: TRBV3-1/TRBV3-2

CDR3 protein: CSVIGLGIYETQYF
V gene: TRBV29-1

CDR3 protein: CASSYRFDEQFF
V gene: TRBV11-3

CDR3 protein: CASSLSGMSTDTQYF
V gene: TRBV2

CDR3 protein: CASRHGDGTEAFF
V gene: TRBV28